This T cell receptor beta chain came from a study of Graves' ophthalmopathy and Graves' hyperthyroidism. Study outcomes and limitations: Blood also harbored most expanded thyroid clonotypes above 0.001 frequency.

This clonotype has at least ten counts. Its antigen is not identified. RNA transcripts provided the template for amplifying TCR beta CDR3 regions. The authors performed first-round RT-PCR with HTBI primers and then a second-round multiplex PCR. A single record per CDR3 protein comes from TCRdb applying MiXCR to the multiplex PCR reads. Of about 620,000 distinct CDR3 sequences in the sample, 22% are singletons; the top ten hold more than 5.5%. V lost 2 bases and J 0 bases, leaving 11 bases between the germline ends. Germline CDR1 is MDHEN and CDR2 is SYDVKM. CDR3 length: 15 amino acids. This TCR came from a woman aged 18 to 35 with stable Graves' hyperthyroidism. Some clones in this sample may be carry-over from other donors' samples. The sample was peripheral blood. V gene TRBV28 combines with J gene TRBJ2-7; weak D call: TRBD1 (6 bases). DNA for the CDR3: TGTGCCAGCAGTTTACAGGGGATCCCCTCCTACGAGCAGTACTTC. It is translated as CASSLQGIPSYEQYF.